This section outlines one T cell receptor beta chain sequence together with its context. In the original analysis: Researchers report that nucleated cell counts were estimated from reference gene primer amplification. Produced via immunoSEQ multiplex PCR; TCRdb's table is partial and in-frame only. That table gives V, J and clone size, and the DNA gave D and trimming. The sample holds about 150,000 clones; 75% to 90% are singletons and the top ten take around 6.1%. These data come from a study of blood T cell repertoires in COVID-19. About the study: Samples representing acute and convalescent COVID-19 were sourced from the United States, Italy and Spain.

The CDR3 is 16 residues long. Germline CDR1 is MDHEN and CDR2 is SYDVKM. The V gene lost 7 bases and the J gene lost 6 bases, with 24 bases spanning the gap. This chain links TRBV28 with TRBJ1-2; D is possibly TRBD1 (5 bases). The source is a man at least 80 years old with acute or convalescent COVID-19. The sample consisted of peripheral blood. DNA for the CDR3: TGTGCCAGCATCATGATCGGAAGTGGGGCCTTTAATGGCTACACCTTC. It codes for CASIMIGSGAFNGYTF.